The 11 T cell receptor beta chains below were found in one sample sequenced in a study of radiotherapy plus CTLA-4 blockade in lung cancer. Here immunoSEQ multiplex PCR was the method, and the copy in TCRdb shows in-frame clones only, minus some. This table holds approximately 99,000 clones, around 88% found once. Specimen: peripheral blood, collected from a patient treated with radiotherapy plus ipilimumab. These TCRs come from a human donor with non-small cell lung cancer that progressed on radiotherapy plus ipilimumab.

The chain uses TRBV7-2 and TRBJ2-3; either TRBD1 or TRBD2 may supply D (5 bases each). The V end was cut by 8 bases, the J end by 2 bases, with 17 bases between. Germline CDR1 reads SGHTA; CDR2 reads FQGNSA. The CDR3 is 15 residues long. CDR3 sequence reads: CASGFGGSYTDTQYF. CDR3 DNA: TGTGCCAGCGGGTTTGGGGGAAGTTACACAGATACGCAGTATTTT.

The genes are TRBV7-3 and TRBJ2-1; 7 bases line up with TRBD1. V dropped 0 bases and J dropped 2; count of bases not matched to a gene: 1. Per the germline V gene, CDR1 is SGHTA and CDR2 is FQGTGA. The length of the CDR3 is 15 residues. CDR3 residues: CASSLTTGAYNEQFF. The CDR3, as DNA: TGTGCCAGCAGCTTAACCACAGGGGCCTACAATGAGCAGTTCTTC. Combining the CDR3 with reference TRBV7-3 and TRBJ2-1 gives the whole variable domain GAGVSQTPSNKVTEKGKYVELRCDPISGHTALYWYRQSLGQGPEFLIYFQGTGAADDSGLPNDRFFAVRPEGSVSTLKIQRTERGDSAVYLCASSLTTGAYNEQFFGPGTRLTVL.

This rearrangement joins TRBV6-1 to TRBJ1-2; D not certain. The CDR3 has 14 amino acids. V lost 4 bases and J 4 bases, leaving 13 bases between the germline ends. Germline loops: CDR1 MNHNS, CDR2 SASEGT. CDR3 in amino acids: CASSVDRQGYGYTF. The CDR3 coding sequence is TGTGCCAGCAGTGTAGACCGGCAAGGCTATGGCTACACCTTC.

This clone appeared a single time. V and J are TRBV11-1 and TRBJ2-2; the D gene is possibly TRBD2 (6 bases). Trimming took 5 bases from V and 6 from J, leaving 10 bases between them. The CDR3 is 13 residues long. Looked up from germline, CDR1 is SGHAT and CDR2 is FQDESV (reference sequence). Here the CDR3 reads CASSAIAAGELFF. The CDR3, as DNA: TGTGCCAGCAGCGCAATAGCGGCCGGGGAGCTGTTTTTT.

This chain links TRBV25-1 with TRBJ2-3; no firm D call. V was cut by 4 bases and J by 6 bases, with 8 bases left in between. There are 12 residues in the CDR3. Germline loops: CDR1 MGHDK, CDR2 SYGVNS. This CDR3 is CASSGSVDTQYF. CDR3 coding DNA: TGTGCCAGCAGTGGGTCGGTGGATACGCAGTATTTT.

The CDR3 region has the DNA TGCGCCAGCAGCTTGGCCCAGGGCACCGGGGAGCTGTTTTTT. This translates into CASSLAQGTGELFF. The genes are TRBV5-1 and TRBJ2-2, with TRBD1 as a possible D gene (5 bases). CDR1 is SGHRS and CDR2 is YFSETQ in the germline V gene. V lost 0 bases and J lost 4, with 7 bases in between. This CDR3 has 14 amino acids.

The chain joins TRBV2 to TRBJ2-1; 7 bases are shared with TRBD2. The germline V gene has CDR1 SNHLY and CDR2 FYNNEI. The ends lost 6 bases at V and 10 bases at J; junction bases unmatched: 12. The CDR3 has 14 amino acids. The CDR3, as DNA: TGTGCCAGCAGGCGCCTTAGCGGGCCCTCGGAGCAGTTCTTC. Its translation: CASRRLSGPSEQFF. The whole variable domain, remainder taken from reference TRBV2 and TRBJ2-1, is EPEVTQTPSHQVTQMGQEVILRCVPISNHLYFYWYRQILGQKVEFLVSFYNNEISEKSEIFDDQFSVERPDGSNFTLKIRSTKLEDSAMYFCASRRLSGPSEQFFGPGTRLTVL.

The chain carries TRBV11-2 and TRBJ2-1; 8 nucleotides match TRBD2. Germline CDR1 reads SGHAT; CDR2 reads FQNNGV. V was pared by 5 bases and J by 7 bases, with 16 bases of the junction left unmatched. The CDR3 runs 17 residues. CDR3 protein: CASSKSGGRGSDNEQFF. CDR3 coding DNA: TGTGCCAGCAGCAAATCGGGGGGGAGAGGGTCGGATAATGAGCAGTTCTTC.

The rearrangement uses TRBV11-2 and TRBJ2-1; TRBD2 agrees at 9 bases. The germline gives CDR1 SGHAT, CDR2 FQNNGV. Losses at the gene ends were 5 bases for V and 6 bases for J; bases not matched to a gene: 8. This CDR3 is built from 15 residues. The CDR3 loop reads CASSPVGSGSNEQFF. CDR3 in DNA: TGTGCCAGCAGCCCGGTGGGTAGCGGGAGCAATGAGCAGTTCTTC.

The chain carries TRBV10-1 and TRBJ2-4; D might be TRBD2 (5 bases). V was shortened by 0 bases and J by 9 bases, with 9 bases between the two germline ends. The CDR3 has 13 residues. CDR1 is WNHNN and CDR2 is SYGVQD in the germline V gene (reference sequence). The CDR3: CASSESRVSIQYF. The CDR3 nucleotides are TGCGCCAGCAGTGAGTCGCGGGTTAGCATTCAGTACTTC.

The chain is built from TRBV10-3 and TRBJ2-3, with D perhaps matching TRBD1 or TRBD2 (5 bases each). The germline V gene has CDR1 ENHRY and CDR2 SYGVKD. V lost 4 bases to trimming and J lost 0 bases, with 8 bases between them. CDR3 length: 14 residues. The CDR3 region has the DNA TGTGCCATCAGTGGGGACCAAAGCACAGATACGCAGTATTTT. This gives the protein CAISGDQSTDTQYF.